A single T cell receptor beta chain is shown here with its context. This entry is derived from a study of shared clonotypes between healthy human individuals. V dropped 3 bases and J dropped 0 bases, with 12 bases sitting between them. CDR1 and CDR2 from the germline V gene are GTSNPN and SVGIG (reference sequence). The CDR3 is made up of 15 amino acids. The authors ran the assay at deep level. Each replicate PCR on the sorted subsets used around 200 ng DNA (around 30,000 T cell genomes). Assay: immunoSEQ multiplex PCR; the TCRdb copy retains only in-frame clones and omits some. The top ten hold over 1.3% of the sample, which has about 960,000 clones, over 60% seen once.

The genes are TRBV30 and TRBJ1-3; D possibly corresponds to TRBD1 (5 bases). Sequences were obtained from memory CD4+ T cells sorted from blood. The subset here: CD45RA-negative fraction. The TCR was taken from a man in his late teens or twenties in good health. The CDR3 nucleotides read TGTGCCTGGAGAAGTCGGGGCGTCTCTGGAAACACCATATATTTT. Its protein product is CAWRSRGVSGNTIYF.